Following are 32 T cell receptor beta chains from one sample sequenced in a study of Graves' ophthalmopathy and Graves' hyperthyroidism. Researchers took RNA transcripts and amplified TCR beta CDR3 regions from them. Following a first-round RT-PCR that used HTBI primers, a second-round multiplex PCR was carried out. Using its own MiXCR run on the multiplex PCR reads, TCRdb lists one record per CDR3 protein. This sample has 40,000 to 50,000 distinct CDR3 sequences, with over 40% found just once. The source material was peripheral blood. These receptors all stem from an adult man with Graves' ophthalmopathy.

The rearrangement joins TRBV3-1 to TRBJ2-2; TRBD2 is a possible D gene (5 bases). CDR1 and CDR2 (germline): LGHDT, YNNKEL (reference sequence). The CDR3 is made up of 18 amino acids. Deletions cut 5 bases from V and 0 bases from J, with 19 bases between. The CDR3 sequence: CASSKWLAGMANTGELFF. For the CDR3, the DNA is TGTGCCAGCAGCAAATGGCTAGCTGGAATGGCGAACACCGGGGAGCTGTTTTTT.

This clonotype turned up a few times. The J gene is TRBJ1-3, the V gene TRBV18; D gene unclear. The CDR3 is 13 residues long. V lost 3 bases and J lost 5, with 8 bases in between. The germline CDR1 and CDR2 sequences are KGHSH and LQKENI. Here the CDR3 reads CASSPVSRNTIYF. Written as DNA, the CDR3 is TGTGCCAGCTCACCGGTCAGCCGAAACACCATATATTTT.

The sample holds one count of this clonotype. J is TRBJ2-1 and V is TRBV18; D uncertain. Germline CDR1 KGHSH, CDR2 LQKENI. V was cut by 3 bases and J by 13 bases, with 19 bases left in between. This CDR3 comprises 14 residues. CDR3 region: CASSPRSGQAAQFF. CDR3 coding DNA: TGTGCCAGCTCACCTCGTTCCGGGCAAGCAGCCCAGTTCTTC. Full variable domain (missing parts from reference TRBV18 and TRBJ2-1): NAGVMQNPRHLVRRRGQEARLRCSPMKGHSHVYWYRQLPEEGLKFMVYLQKENIIDESGMPKERFSAEFPKEGPSILRIQQVVRGDSAAYFCASSPRSGQAAQFFGPGTRLTVL.

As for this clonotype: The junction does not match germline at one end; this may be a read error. The CDR3 spells CVSSQDSTGRYNEQFF. The CDR3 bases are TGCGTCAGCAGCCAAGATTCGACAGGGCGCTACAATGAGCAGTTCTTC. The chain links TRBV4-3 to TRBJ2-1; 7 bases map to TRBD1. CDR1 is LGHNA and CDR2 is YSLEER in the germline V gene. The CDR3 has 16 residues.

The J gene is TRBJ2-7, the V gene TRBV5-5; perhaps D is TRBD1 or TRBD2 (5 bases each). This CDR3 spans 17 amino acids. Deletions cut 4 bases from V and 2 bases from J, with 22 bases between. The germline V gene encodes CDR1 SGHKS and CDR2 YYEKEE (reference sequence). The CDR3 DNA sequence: TGTGCCAGCAGCCCTGCTGGGGGATACGTGGGGGCCTACGAGCAGTACTTC. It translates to CASSPAGGYVGAYEQYF.

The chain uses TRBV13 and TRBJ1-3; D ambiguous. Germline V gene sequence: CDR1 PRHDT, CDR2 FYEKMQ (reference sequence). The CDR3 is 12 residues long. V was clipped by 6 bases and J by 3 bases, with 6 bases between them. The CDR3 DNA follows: TGTGCCAGCAGTTTGCTTGGAAACACCATATATTTT. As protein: CASSLLGNTIYF.

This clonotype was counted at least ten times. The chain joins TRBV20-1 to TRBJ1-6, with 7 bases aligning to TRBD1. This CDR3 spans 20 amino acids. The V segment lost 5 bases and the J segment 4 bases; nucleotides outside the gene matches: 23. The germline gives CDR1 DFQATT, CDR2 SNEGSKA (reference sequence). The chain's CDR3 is CSAFFIPGQQHPAYNSPLHF. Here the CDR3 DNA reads TGCAGTGCTTTTTTCATCCCGGGACAGCAACACCCCGCTTATAATTCACCCCTCCACTTT.

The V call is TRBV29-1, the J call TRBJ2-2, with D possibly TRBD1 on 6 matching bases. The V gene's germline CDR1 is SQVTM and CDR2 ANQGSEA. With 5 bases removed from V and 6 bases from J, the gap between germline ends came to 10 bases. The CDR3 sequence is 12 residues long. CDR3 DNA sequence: TGCAGCGTTCAACAGGGTGCCGGGGAGCTGTTTTTT. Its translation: CSVQQGAGELFF.

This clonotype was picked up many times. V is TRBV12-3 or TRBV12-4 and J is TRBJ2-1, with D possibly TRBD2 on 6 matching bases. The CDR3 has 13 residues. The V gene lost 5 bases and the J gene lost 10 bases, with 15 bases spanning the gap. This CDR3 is CASSQSSEGEQFF. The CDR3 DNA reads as TGTGCCAGCAGTCAATCTAGCGAGGGGGAGCAGTTCTTC.

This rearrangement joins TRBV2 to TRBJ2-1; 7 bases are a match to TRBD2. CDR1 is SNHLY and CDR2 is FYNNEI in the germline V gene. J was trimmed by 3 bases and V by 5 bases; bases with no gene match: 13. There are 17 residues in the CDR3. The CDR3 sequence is CASSIPRGLAVYNEQFF. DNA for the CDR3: TGTGCCAGCAGTATCCCCCGAGGGCTAGCGGTCTACAATGAGCAGTTCTTC.

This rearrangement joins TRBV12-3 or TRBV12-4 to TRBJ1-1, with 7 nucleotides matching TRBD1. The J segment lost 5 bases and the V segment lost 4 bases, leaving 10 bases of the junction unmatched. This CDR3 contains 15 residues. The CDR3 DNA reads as TGTGCCAGCAGTTCCACGACAGGGATTCGGACTGAAGCTTTCTTT. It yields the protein CASSSTTGIRTEAFF.

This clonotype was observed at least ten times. The CDR3 sequence is CASRQSGGSNQPQHF. In nucleotides, the CDR3 is TGTGCCAGCAGACAGTCAGGGGGCAGCAATCAGCCCCAGCATTTT. This rearrangement joins TRBV6-5 to TRBJ1-5; 8 bases are a match to TRBD1. J gave up 1 base and V 6 bases, and 5 bases lay outside the gene matches. The CDR3 extends over 15 amino acids. Germline V lookup: CDR1 MNHEY, CDR2 SVGAGI.

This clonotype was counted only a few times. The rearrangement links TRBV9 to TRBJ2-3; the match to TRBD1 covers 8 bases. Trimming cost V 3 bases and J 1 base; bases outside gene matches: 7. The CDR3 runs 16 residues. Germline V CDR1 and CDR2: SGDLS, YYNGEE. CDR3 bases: TGTGCCAGCAGCGGCGAGACAGGGGCGGGCACAGATACGCAGTATTTT. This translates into CASSGETGAGTDTQYF.

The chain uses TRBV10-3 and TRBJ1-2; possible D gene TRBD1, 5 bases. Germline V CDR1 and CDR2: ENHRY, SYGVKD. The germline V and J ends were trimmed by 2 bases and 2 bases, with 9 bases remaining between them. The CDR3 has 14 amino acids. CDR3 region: CAISEPTVNYGYTF. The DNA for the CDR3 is TGTGCCATCAGTGAGCCGACAGTGAACTATGGCTACACCTTC.

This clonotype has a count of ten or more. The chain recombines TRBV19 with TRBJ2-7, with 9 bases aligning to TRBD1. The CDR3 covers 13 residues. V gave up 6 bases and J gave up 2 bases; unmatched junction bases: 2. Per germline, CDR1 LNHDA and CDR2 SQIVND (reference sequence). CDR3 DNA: TGTGCCAGTAGCCGGACAGGGGCCTACGAGCAGTACTTC. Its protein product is CASSRTGAYEQYF. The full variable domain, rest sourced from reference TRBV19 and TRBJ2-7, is DGGITQSPKYLFRKEGQNVTLSCEQNLNHDAMYWYRQDPGQGLRLIYYSQIVNDFQKGDIAEGYSVSREKKESFPLTVTSAQKNPTAFYLCASSRTGAYEQYFGPGTRLTVT.

The CDR3 nucleotides are TGTGCCAGCAGCGCCATCTCTGGAAACACCATATATTTT. Protein sequence: CASSAISGNTIYF. The rearrangement uses TRBV9 and TRBJ1-3; D is unclear. Germline V CDR1 and CDR2: SGDLS, YYNGEE. V lost 3 bases to trimming and J lost 0 bases, with 4 bases between them. CDR3 length equals 13 residues.

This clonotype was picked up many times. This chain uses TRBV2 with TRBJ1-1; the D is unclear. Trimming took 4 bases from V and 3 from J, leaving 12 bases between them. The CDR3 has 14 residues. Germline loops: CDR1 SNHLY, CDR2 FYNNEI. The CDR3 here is CASSGSGTYTEAFF. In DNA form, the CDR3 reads TGTGCCAGCAGTGGCTCGGGTACGTACACTGAAGCTTTCTTT.

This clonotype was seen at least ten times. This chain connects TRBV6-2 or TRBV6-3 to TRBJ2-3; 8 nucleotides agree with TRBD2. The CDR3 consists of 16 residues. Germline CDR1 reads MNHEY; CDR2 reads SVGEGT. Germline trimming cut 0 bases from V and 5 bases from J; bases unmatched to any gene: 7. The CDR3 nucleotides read TGTGCCAGCAGTTACTCAACGGGGGGGCCAGTAGATACGCAGTATTTT. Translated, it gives CASSYSTGGPVDTQYF.

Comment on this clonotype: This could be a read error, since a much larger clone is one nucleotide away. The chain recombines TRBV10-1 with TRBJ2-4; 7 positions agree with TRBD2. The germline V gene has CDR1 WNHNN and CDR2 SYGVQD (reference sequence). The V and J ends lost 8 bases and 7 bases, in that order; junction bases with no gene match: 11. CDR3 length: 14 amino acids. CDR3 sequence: CASSVPGGANIQYF. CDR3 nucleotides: TGCGCCAGCTCAGTACCGGGGGGTGCTAACATTCAGTACTTC.

CDR3 sequence: CASSLGTTGLAGPGGREESYEQYF. In DNA form, the CDR3 reads TGTGCCAGCAGCCTAGGGACAACCGGACTAGCGGGACCCGGTGGGCGGGAGGAGTCCTACGAGCAGTACTTC. The chain uses TRBV7-9 and TRBJ2-7; 12 bases match TRBD2. Trimming cost V 5 bases and J 1 base; bases outside gene matches: 30. Germline CDR1 reads SEHNR; CDR2 reads FQNEAQ (reference sequence). The CDR3 length is 24 residues.

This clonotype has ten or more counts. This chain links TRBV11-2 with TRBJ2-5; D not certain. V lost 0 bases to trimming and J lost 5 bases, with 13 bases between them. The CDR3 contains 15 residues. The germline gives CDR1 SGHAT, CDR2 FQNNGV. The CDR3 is CASSLDTAADETQYF. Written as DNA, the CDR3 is TGTGCCAGCAGCTTAGATACCGCCGCAGACGAGACCCAGTACTTC.

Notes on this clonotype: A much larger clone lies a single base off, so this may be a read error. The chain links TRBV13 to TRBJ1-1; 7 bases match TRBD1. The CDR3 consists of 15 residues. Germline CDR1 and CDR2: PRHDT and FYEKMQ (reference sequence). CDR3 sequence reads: CASTPPGTADTEAVF. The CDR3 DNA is TGTGCCAGCACCCCCCCCGGGACAGCAGACACTGAAGCTGTCTTT. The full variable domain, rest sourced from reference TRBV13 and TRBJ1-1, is AAGVIQSPRHLIKEKRETATLKCYPIPRHDTVYWYQQGPGQDPQFLISFYEKMQSDKGSIPDRFSAQQFSDYHSELNMSSLELGDSALYFCASTPPGTADTEAVFGQGTRLTVV.

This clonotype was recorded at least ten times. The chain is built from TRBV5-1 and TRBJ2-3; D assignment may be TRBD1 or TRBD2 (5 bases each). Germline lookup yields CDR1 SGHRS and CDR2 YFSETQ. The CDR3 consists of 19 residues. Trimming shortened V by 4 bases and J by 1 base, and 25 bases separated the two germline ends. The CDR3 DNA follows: TGCGCCAGCAGCCCGGATATGGCTAGCTGGGGACCTGGCACAGATACGCAGTATTTT. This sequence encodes CASSPDMASWGPGTDTQYF.

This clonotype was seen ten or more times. The CDR3 DNA is TGTGCCAGCGACCGTTTGCAGTTCTTC. Encoded protein: CASDRLQFF. The V gene is TRBV7-9, the J gene TRBJ2-1; D unclear. Trimming took 8 bases from V and 12 from J, leaving 8 bases between them. Germline CDR1 SEHNR, CDR2 FQNEAQ (reference sequence). The CDR3 loop spans 9 amino acids.

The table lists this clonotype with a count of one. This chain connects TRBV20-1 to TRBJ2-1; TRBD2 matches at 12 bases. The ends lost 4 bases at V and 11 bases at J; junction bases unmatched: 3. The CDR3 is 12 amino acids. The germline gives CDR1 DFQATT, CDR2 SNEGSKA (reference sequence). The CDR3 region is CSANTSGRKQFF. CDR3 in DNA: TGCAGTGCTAATACTAGCGGGAGGAAGCAGTTCTTC.

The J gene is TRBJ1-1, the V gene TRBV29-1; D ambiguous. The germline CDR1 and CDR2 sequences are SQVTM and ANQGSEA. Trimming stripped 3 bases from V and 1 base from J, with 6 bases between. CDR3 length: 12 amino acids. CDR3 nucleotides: TGCAGCGTTGAGGGCAGGAACACTGAAGCTTTCTTT. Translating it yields CSVEGRNTEAFF.

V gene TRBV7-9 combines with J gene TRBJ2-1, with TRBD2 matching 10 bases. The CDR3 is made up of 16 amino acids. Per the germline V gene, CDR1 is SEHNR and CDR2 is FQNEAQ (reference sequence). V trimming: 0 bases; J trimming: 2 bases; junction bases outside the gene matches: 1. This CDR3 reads CASSLASGRPYNEQFF. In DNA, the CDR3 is TGTGCCAGCAGCTTAGCTAGCGGGAGGCCCTACAATGAGCAGTTCTTC. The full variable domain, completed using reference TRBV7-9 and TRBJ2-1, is DTGVSQNPRHKITKRGQNVTFRCDPISEHNRLYWYRQTLGQGPEFLTYFQNEAQLEKSRLLSDRFSAERPKGSFSTLEIQRTEQGDSAMYLCASSLASGRPYNEQFFGPGTRLTVL.

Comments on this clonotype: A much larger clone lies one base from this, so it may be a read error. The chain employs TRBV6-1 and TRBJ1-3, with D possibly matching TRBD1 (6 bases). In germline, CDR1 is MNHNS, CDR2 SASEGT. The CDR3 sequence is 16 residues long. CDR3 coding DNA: TGTGCCAGCAGCAGTCAGGGGCCCTCCTCTGGAGACACCATATATTTT. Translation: CASSSQGPSSGDTIYF.

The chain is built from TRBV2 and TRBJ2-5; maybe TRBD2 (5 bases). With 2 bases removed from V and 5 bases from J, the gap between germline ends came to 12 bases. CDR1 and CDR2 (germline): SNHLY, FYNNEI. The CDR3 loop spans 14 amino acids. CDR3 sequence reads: CASSEQGRGETQYF. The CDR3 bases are TGTGCCAGCAGTGAACAAGGGCGCGGGGAGACCCAGTACTTC.

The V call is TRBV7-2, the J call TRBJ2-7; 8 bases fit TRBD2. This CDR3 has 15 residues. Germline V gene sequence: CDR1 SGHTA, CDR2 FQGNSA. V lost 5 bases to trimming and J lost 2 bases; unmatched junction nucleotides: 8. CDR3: CASSPAGAKAYEQYF. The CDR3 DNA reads TGTGCCAGCAGCCCAGCGGGGGCTAAAGCCTACGAGCAGTACTTC. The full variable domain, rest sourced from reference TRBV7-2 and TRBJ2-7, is GAGVSQSPSNKVTEKGKDVELRCDPISGHTALYWYRQSLGQGLEFLIYFQGNSAPDKSGLPSDRFSAERTGGSVSTLTIQRTQQEDSAVYLCASSPAGAKAYEQYFGPGTRLTVT.

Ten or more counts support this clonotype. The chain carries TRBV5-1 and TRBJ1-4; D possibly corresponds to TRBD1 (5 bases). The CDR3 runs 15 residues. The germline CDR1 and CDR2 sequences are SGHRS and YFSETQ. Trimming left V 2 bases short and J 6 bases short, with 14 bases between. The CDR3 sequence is CASSLTGTRDEKLFF. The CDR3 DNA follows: TGCGCCAGCAGCTTAACAGGAACTAGGGATGAAAAACTGTTTTTT.

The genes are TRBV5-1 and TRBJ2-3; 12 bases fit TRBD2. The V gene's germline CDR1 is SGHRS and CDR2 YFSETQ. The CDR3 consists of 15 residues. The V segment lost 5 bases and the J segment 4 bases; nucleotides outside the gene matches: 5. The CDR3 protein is CASRLLAGGSDTQYF. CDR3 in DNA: TGCGCCAGCAGATTACTAGCGGGAGGATCAGATACGCAGTATTTT.